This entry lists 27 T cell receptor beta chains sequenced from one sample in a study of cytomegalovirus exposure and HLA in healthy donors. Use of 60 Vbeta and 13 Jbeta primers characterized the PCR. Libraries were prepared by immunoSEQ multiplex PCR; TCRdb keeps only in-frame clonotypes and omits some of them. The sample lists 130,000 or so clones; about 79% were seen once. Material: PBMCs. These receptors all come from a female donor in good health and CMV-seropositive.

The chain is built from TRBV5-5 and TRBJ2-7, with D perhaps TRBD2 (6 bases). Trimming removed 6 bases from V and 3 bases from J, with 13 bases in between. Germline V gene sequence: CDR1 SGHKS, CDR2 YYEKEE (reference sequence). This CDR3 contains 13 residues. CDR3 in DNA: TGTGCCAGCATCAGTAACGGGGGCTACGAGCAGTACTTC. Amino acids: CASISNGGYEQYF.

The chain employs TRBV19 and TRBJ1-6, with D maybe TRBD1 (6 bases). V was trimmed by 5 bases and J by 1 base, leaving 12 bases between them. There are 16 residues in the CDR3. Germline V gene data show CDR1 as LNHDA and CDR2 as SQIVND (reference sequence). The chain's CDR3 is CASSPQGGSYNSPLHF. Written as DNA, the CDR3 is TGTGCCAGTAGTCCCCAAGGGGGTTCCTATAATTCACCCCTCCACTTT.

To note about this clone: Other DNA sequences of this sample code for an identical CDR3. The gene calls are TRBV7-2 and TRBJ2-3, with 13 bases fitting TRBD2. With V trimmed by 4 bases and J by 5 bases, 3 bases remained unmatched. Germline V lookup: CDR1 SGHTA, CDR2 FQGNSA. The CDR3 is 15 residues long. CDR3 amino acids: CASSSLAGGLDTQYF. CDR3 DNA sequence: TGTGCCAGCAGCTCACTAGCGGGAGGGCTAGATACGCAGTATTTT.

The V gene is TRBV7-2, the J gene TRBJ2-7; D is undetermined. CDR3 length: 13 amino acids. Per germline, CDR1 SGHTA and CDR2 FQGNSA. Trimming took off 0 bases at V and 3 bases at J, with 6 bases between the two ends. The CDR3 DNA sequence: TGTGCCAGCAGCTTAGCCCTTCTCTACGAGCAGTACTTC. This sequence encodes CASSLALLYEQYF.

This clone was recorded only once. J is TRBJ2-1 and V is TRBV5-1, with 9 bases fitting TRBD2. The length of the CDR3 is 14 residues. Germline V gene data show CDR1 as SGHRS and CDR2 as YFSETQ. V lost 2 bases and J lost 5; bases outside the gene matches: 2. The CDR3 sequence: CASSFLAGDNEQFF. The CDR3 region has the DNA TGCGCCAGCAGCTTTTTAGCGGGAGACAATGAGCAGTTCTTC.

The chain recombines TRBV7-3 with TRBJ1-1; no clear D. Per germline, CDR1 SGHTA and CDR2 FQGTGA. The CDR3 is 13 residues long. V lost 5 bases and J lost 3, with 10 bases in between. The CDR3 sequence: CASSVMGYTEAFF. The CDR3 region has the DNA TGTGCCAGCAGCGTGATGGGCTACACTGAAGCTTTCTTT.

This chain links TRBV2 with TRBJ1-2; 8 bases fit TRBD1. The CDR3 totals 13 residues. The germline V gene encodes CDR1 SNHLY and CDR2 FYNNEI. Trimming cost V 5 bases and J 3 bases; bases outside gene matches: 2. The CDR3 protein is CASSSQGDYGYTF. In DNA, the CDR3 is TGTGCCAGCAGTTCACAGGGGGACTATGGCTACACCTTC.

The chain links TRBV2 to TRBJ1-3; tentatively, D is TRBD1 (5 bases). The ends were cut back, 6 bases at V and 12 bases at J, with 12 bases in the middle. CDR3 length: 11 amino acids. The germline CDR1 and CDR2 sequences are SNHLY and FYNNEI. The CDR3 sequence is CASSHSGGIYF. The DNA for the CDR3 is TGTGCCAGCAGCCATTCGGGGGGCATATATTTT.

DNA for the CDR3: TGTGCCAGCTCGAGAAACAGGGACTCCTACGAGCAGTACTTC. Its translation: CASSRNRDSYEQYF. This rearrangement joins TRBV18 to TRBJ2-7; possibly TRBD1 for D (6 bases). This CDR3 spans 14 amino acids. Trimming cost V 6 bases and J 0 bases, with 12 bases left between them. Germline V gives CDR1 KGHSH, CDR2 LQKENI.

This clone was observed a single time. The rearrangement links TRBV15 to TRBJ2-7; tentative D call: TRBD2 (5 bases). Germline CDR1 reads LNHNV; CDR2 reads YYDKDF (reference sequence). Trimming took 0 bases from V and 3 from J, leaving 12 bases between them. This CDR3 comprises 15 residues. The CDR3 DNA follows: TGTGCCACCAGCAGAGATACGGGAAAGGGCTACGAGCAGTACTTC. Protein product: CATSRDTGKGYEQYF.

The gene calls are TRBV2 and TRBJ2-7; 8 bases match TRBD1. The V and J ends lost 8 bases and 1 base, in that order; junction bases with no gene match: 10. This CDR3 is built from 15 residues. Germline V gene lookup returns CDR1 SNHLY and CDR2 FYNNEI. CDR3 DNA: TGTGCCAGCTTTTCCGGGACAGGCAAATCCTACGAGCAGTACTTC. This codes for CASFSGTGKSYEQYF.

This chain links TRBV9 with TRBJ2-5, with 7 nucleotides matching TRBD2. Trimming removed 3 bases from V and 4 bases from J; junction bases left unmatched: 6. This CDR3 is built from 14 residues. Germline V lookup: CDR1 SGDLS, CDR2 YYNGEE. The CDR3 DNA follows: TGTGCCAGCAGCGCCGGGAGGCGGTTAGAGACCCAGTACTTC. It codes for CASSAGRRLETQYF. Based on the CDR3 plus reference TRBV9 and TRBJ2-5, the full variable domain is DSGVTQTPKHLITATGQRVTLRCSPRSGDLSVYWYQQSLDQGLQFLIQYYNGEERAKGNILERFSAQQFPDLHSELNLSSLELGDSALYFCASSAGRRLETQYFGPGTRLLVL.

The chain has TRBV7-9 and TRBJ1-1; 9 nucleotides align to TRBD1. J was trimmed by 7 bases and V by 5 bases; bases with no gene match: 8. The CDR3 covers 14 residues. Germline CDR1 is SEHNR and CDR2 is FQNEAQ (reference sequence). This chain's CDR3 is CASSRGQGTLEAFF. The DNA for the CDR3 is TGTGCCAGCAGCCGGGGACAGGGAACACTTGAAGCTTTCTTT.

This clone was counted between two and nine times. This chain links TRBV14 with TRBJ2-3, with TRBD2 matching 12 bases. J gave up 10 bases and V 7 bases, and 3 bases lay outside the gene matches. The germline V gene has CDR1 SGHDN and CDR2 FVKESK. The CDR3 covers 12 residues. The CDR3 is CASTGLAGSQYF. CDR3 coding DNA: TGTGCCAGCACTGGACTAGCGGGATCGCAGTATTTT.

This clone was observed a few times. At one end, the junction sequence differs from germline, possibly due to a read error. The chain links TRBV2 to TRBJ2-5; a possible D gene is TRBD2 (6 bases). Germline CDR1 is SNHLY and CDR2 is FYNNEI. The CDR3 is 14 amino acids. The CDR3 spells CASSGWDSRSLGHF. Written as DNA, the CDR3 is TGTGCCAGCAGCGGTTGGGACTCCAGGTCACTGGGGCACTTC.

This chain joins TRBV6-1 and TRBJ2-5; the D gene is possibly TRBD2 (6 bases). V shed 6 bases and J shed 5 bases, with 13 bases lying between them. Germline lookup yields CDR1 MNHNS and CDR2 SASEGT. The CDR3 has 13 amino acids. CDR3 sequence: CASRPTSSETQYF. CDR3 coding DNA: TGTGCCAGCAGGCCCACTAGCTCGGAGACCCAGTACTTC.

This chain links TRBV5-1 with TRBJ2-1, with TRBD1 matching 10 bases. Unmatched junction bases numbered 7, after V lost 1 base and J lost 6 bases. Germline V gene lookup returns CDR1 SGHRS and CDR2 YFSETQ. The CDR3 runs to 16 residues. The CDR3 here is CASSLSRTGGSNEQFF. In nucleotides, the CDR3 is TGCGCCAGCAGCTTGTCCCGGACAGGGGGTAGCAATGAGCAGTTCTTC.

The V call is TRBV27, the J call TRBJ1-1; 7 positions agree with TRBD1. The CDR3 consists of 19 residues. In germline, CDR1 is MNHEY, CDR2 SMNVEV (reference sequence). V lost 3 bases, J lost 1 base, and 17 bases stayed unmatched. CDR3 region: CASSFFPATGSETNTEAFF. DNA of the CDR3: TGTGCCAGCAGTTTTTTTCCGGCGACAGGGAGCGAGACGAACACTGAAGCTTTCTTT.

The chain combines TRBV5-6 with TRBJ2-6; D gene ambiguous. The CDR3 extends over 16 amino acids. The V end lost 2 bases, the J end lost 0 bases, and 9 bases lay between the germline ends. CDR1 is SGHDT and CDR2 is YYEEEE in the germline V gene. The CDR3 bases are TGTGCCAGCAGCTTACAGACAACCTCTGGGGCCAACGTCCTGACTTTC. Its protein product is CASSLQTTSGANVLTF.

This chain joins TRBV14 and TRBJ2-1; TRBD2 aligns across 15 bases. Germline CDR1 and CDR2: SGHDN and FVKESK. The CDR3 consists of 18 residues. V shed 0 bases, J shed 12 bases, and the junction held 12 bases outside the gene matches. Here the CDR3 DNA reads TGTGCCAGCAGCCAAGAGAGCCGTCAGGGACTAGCGGGAGGAGGGCAGTTCTTC. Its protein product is CASSQESRQGLAGGGQFF. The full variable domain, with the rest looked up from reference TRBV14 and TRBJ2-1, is EAGVTQFPSHSVIEKGQTVTLRCDPISGHDNLYWYRRVMGKEIKFLLHFVKESKQDESGMPNNRFLAERTGGTYSTLKVQPAELEDSGVYFCASSQESRQGLAGGGQFFGPGTRLTVL.

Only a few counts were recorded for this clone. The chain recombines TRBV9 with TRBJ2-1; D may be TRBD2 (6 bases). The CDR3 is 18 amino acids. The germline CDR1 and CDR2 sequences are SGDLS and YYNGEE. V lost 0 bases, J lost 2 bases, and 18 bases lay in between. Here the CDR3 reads CASSVAPWTAGTYNEQFF. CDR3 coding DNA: TGTGCCAGCAGCGTAGCCCCCTGGACTGCGGGGACCTACAATGAGCAGTTCTTC.

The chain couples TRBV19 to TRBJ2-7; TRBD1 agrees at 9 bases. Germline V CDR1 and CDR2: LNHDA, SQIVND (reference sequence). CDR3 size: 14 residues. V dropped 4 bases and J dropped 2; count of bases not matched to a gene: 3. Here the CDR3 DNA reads TGTGCCAGTAGTAACGGACAGGGGACCTACGAGCAGTACTTC. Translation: CASSNGQGTYEQYF.

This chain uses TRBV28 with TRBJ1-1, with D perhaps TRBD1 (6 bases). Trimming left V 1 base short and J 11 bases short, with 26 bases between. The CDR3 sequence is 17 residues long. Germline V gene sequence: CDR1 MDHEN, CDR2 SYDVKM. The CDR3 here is CASSLLGPAGGGAWAFF. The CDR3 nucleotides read TGTGCCAGCAGTTTATTGGGCCCCGCTGGGGGGGGCGCCTGGGCTTTCTTT.

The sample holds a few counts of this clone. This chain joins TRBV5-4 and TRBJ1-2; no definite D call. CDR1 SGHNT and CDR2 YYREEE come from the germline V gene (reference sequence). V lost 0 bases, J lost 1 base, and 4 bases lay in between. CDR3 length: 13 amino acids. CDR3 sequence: CASSLVSNYGYTF. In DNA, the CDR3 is TGTGCCAGCAGCTTGGTTAGTAACTATGGCTACACCTTC.

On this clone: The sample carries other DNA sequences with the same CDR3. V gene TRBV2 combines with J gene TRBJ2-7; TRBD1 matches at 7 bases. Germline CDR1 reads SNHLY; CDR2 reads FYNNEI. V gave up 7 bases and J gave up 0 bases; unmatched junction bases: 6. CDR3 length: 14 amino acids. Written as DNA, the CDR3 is TGTGCCAGCATCCCGGGACAGAGCTCCTACGAGCAGTACTTC. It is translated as CASIPGQSSYEQYF. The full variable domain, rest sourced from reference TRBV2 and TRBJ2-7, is EPEVTQTPSHQVTQMGQEVILRCVPISNHLYFYWYRQILGQKVEFLVSFYNNEISEKSEIFDDQFSVERPDGSNFTLKIRSTKLEDSAMYFCASIPGQSSYEQYFGPGTRLTVT.

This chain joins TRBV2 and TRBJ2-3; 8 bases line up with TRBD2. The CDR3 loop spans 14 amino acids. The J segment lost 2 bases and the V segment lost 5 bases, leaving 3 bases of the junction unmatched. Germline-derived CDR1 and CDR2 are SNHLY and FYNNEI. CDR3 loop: CASSHSGNTDTQYF. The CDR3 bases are TGTGCCAGCAGTCATAGCGGGAACACAGATACGCAGTATTTT.

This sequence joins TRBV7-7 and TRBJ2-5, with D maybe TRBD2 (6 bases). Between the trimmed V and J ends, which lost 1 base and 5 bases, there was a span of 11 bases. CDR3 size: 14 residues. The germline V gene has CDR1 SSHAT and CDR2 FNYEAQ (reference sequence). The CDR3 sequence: CASSLVPSGETQYF. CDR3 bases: TGTGCCAGCAGCTTAGTCCCCAGCGGGGAGACCCAGTACTTC.